This T cell receptor beta chain is from a study of T cells in localized non-small cell lung cancer. Study-wide results and caveats: Increased T cell density in blood showed an association with longer overall survival. The study detected a median roughly 61 of the top 100 tumor clones in adjacent lung.

With regard to this clone: Its specificity is not known.

Sequencing used immunoSEQ multiplex PCR; TCRdb keeps in-frame clones, though not all of them. There are 25,000 to 30,000 clones in the sample; about nine tenths occur only once, and 4% to 5% lies in the top ten. V lost 4 bases to trimming and J lost 6 bases, with 13 bases between them. The V gene's germline CDR1 is GTSNPN and CDR2 SVGIG (reference sequence). The CDR3 sequence is 13 residues long. The sample here was peripheral blood mononuclear cells, taken before any cancer treatment. This chain uses TRBV30 with TRBJ2-1, with D possibly matching TRBD1 (5 bases). The source of this sequence is a woman aged 40 to 75 with stage III lung adenocarcinoma. The CDR3 reads CAWKVTGSNEQFF. DNA for the CDR3: TGTGCCTGGAAGGTAACAGGTAGCAATGAGCAGTTCTTC.